A single sample is the source of the 7 T cell receptor beta chains below, sequenced in a study of Ad26.COV2.S vaccination and SARS-CoV-2 variants. This table comes from immunoSEQ multiplex PCR, and its TCRdb copy is limited to in-frame clones, with some not included. The table shows over 250,000 clones, with over 75% occurring only once. Treatment in this sample: over 15 received Ad26.COV2.S at low or high dose, single or two shots; a few received placebo; per-sample allocation not given. Collection of samples fell on day 63 after the first vaccine or placebo injection. This sample comprised peripheral blood, obtained in a trial of Ad26.COV2.S vaccine versus placebo. The receptors shown here come from a person aged 18-65 years who received the Ad26.COV2.S COVID-19 vaccine or a placebo.

Regarding this clone: The junction departs from the called germline gene at one end, perhaps through a read error. This chain links TRBV4-3 with TRBJ2-3; 10 nucleotides match TRBD2. The germline gives CDR1 LGHNA, CDR2 YSLEER. This CDR3 is 18 amino acids long. The CDR3 sequence is CASSQDSSSGGRTDTQYF. CDR3 in DNA: TGCGCCAGCAGTCAAGACAGCTCTAGCGGGGGCCGCACAGATACGCAGTATTTT.

This chain joins TRBV6-5 and TRBJ1-3, with D possibly being TRBD1 (6 bases). Germline CDR1 is MNHEY and CDR2 is SVGAGI. CDR3 length: 14 residues. Trimming shortened V by 7 bases and J by 4 bases, and 14 bases separated the two germline ends. The CDR3 reads CASTRTVFGNTIYF. The CDR3 bases are TGTGCCAGCACCCGGACAGTTTTCGGAAACACCATATATTTT.

This chain uses TRBV30 with TRBJ1-3; no clear D gene. Deletions cut 3 bases from V and 0 bases from J, with 9 bases between. Germline V gene sequence: CDR1 GTSNPN, CDR2 SVGIG (reference sequence). CDR3 length: 14 amino acids. The CDR3 region has the DNA TGTGCCTGGAGGCTGGCGAGCTCTGGAAACACCATATATTTT. This translates into CAWRLASSGNTIYF. Looking up the rest from reference TRBV30 and TRBJ1-3 gives the full variable domain: SQTIHQWPATLVQPVGSPLSLECTVEGTSNPNLYWYRQAAGRGLQLLFYSVGIGQISSEVPQNLSASRPQDRQFILSSKKLLLSDSGFYLCAWRLASSGNTIYFGEGSWLTVV.

The V and J genes are TRBV5-1 and TRBJ2-7, with TRBD2 identical over 8 bases. Germline CDR1 is SGHRS and CDR2 is YFSETQ. The CDR3 extends over 16 amino acids. V trimming: 3 bases; J trimming: 4 bases; junction bases outside the gene matches: 12. Written as DNA, the CDR3 is TGCGCCAGCAGCTCCTCCGGGAGCGGGAGTTTGTACGAGCAGTACTTC. Its protein is CASSSSGSGSLYEQYF.

This clone was detected only once. This rearrangement joins TRBV5-6 to TRBJ1-2; 8 nucleotides align to TRBD1. The length of the CDR3 is 15 residues. Germline assignment: CDR1 SGHDT and CDR2 YYEEEE. Germline trimming cut 4 bases from V and 1 base from J; bases unmatched to any gene: 6. The CDR3 is CASSLTGGFNYGYTF. The CDR3 DNA reads as TGTGCCAGCAGCCTCACAGGGGGGTTTAACTATGGCTACACCTTC.

This chain joins TRBV6-1 and TRBJ1-5; D perhaps matches TRBD1 (5 bases). The V end lost 2 bases, the J end lost 6 bases, and 5 bases lay between the germline ends. The CDR3 runs 12 residues. CDR1 and CDR2 from the germline V gene are MNHNS and SASEGT. Here the CDR3 DNA reads TGTGCCAGCAGTGAACAGGGTCAGCCCCAGCATTTT. This encodes CASSEQGQPQHF.

A note on this clone: Other DNA sequences in this specimen translate into the identical CDR3. The CDR3 sequence is CASSQGETQYF. The CDR3 DNA sequence: TGTGCCAGCAGCCAAGGGGAGACCCAGTACTTC. This chain links TRBV3-1 (or the pseudogene TRBV3-2) with TRBJ2-5, with D hard to call. Trimming took 1 base from V and 5 from J, leaving 2 bases between them. CDR1 LGHDT and CDR2 YNNKEL come from the germline V gene (reference sequence). The CDR3 runs to 11 residues.